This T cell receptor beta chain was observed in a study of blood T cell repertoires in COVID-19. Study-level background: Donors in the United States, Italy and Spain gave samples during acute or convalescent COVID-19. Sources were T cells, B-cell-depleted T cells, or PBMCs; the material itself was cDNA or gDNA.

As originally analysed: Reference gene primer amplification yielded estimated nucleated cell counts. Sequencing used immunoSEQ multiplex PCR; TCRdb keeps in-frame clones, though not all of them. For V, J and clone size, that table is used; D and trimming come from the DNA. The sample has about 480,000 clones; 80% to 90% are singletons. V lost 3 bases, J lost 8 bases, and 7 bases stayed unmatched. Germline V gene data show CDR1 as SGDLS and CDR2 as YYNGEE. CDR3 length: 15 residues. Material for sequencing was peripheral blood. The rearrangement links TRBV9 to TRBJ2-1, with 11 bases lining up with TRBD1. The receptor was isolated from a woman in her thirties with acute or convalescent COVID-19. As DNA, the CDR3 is TGTGCCAGCAGCGAGGACAGGGGGCGATGGGATGAGCAGTTCTTC. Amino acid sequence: CASSEDRGRWDEQFF.